A selection of T cell receptor beta chains follows, all from one sample in a study of OX40 agonist ivuxolimab in advanced cancers. Repertoires were generated with immunoSEQ multiplex PCR, while TCRdb's copy carries only in-frame clones and drops some. The sample consists of about 58,000 clones, around four fifths of them appearing once. The sample consisted of CD4+ or CD8+ T cells sorted from blood, taken in a trial of the OX40 agonist ivuxolimab. The receptors here all came from an adult with an advanced solid tumor such as melanoma, head and neck, liver or kidney cancer. Both conserved end residues are trimmed from each CDR3.

j_call,v_call,cdr3_aa
TRBJ2-3,TRBV5-1,ASSLATSGGTDTQY
TRBJ2-3,TRBV28,ASSLYSPGSADTQY
TRBJ2-1,TRBV5-1,ASSSGRRSYNEQF
TRBJ2-7,TRBV19,ASSMDRGLDEQY
TRBJ1-1,TRBV19,ASSTRVGGGPNTEAF
TRBJ2-1,TRBV6-4,ASSGGTGGSRDEQF
TRBJ1-6,TRBV7-9,ASSFPNSPLH
TRBJ1-5,TRBV6-1,ASSDPQGGFQPQH
TRBJ1-5,TRBV6-1,ASRGAQPQH
TRBJ2-7,TRBV7-8,ASSRTARTYEQY
TRBJ1-6,TRBV21-1,ASSKGQTYNSPLH
TRBJ1-2,TRBV9,ASSAQYYGYT
TRBJ1-1,TRBV7-9,ASRIQGAGNTEAF
TRBJ2-7,TRBV5-4,ASSLGGGAFYEQY
TRBJ2-7,TRBV6-1,ASRSQGQASYEQY
TRBJ1-2,TRBV4-1,ASSLTGLYGYT
TRBJ2-2,TRBV7-8,ASSLPTGAFANTGELF
TRBJ2-7,TRBV7-2,ASSPSSYEQY
TRBJ2-5,TRBV29-1,SVDGGGGQETQY
TRBJ1-1,TRBV11-2,ASSNTQNSEAF
TRBJ2-5,TRBV4-1,ASSRNLGLASETQY
TRBJ2-5,TRBV7-6,ASSLNLDETQY
TRBJ2-5,TRBV7-6,ASSRGEFQETQY